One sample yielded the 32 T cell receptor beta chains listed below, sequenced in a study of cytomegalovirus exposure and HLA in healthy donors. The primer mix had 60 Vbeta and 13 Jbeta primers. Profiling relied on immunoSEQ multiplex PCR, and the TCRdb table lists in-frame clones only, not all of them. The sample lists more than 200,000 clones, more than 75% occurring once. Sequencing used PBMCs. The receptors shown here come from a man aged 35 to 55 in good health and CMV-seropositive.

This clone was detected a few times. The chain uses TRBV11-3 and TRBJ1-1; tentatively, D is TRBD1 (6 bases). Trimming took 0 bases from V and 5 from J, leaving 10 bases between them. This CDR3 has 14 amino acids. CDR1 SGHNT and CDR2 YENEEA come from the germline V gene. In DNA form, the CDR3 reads TGTGCCAGCAGCTTAGATAGCCAGGGGACTGAAGCTTTCTTT. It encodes CASSLDSQGTEAFF.

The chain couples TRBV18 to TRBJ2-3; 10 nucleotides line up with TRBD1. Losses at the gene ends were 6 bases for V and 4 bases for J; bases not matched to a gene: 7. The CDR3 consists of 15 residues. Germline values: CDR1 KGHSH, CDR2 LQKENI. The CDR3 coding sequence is TGTGCCAGCTCCCCCGGGACAGGGGAGGCAGATACGCAGTATTTT. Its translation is CASSPGTGEADTQYF. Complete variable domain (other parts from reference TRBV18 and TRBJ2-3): NAGVMQNPRHLVRRRGQEARLRCSPMKGHSHVYWYRQLPEEGLKFMVYLQKENIIDESGMPKERFSAEFPKEGPSILRIQQVVRGDSAAYFCASSPGTGEADTQYFGPGTRLTVL.

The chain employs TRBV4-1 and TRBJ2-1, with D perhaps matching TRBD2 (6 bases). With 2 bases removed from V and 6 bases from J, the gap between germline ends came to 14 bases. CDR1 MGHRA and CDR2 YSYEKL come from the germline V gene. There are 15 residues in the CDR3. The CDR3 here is CASSQPPGLFNEQFF. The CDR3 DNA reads TGCGCCAGCAGCCAACCGCCGGGACTTTTCAATGAGCAGTTCTTC.

CDR3 DNA: TGTGCCAGTAGTACGACCGGGACACTAACGAGTGTGGGCAATCAGCCCCAGCATTTT. Amino acids: CASSTTGTLTSVGNQPQHF. The chain couples TRBV19 to TRBJ1-5; tentative D call: TRBD1 (6 bases). The length of the CDR3 is 19 residues. Trimming cost V 4 bases and J 2 bases, with 24 bases left between them. CDR1 is LNHDA, CDR2 SQIVND, per germline (reference sequence). Variable domain in full (rest from reference TRBV19 and TRBJ1-5): DGGITQSPKYLFRKEGQNVTLSCEQNLNHDAMYWYRQDPGQGLRLIYYSQIVNDFQKGDIAEGYSVSREKKESFPLTVTSAQKNPTAFYLCASSTTGTLTSVGNQPQHFGDGTRLSIL.

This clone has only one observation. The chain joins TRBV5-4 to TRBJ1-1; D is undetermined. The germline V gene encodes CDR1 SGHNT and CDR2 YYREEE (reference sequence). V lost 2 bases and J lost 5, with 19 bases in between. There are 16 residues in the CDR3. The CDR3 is CASSLGVGERGTEAFF. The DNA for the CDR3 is TGTGCCAGCAGCTTAGGCGTCGGGGAGCGAGGAACTGAAGCTTTCTTT.

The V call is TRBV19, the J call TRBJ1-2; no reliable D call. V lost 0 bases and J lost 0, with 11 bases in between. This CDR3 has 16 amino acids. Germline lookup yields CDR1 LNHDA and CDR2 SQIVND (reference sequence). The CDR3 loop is CASSIDLWAANYGYTF. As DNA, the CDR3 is TGTGCCAGTAGTATAGATCTATGGGCAGCTAACTATGGCTACACCTTC.

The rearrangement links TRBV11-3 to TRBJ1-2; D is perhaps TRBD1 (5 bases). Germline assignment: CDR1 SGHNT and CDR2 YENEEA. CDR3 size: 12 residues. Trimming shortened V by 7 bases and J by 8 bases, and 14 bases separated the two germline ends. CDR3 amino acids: CASKPAEGGYTF. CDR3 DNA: TGTGCCAGCAAACCAGCGGAGGGGGGCTACACCTTC.

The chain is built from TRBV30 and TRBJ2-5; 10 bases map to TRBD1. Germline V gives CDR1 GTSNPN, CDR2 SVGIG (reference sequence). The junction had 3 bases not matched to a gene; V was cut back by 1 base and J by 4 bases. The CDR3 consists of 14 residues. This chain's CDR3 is CAWSGTGGGETQYF. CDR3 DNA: TGTGCCTGGAGTGGGACAGGGGGAGGAGAGACCCAGTACTTC. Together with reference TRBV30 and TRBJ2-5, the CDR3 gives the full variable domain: SQTIHQWPATLVQPVGSPLSLECTVEGTSNPNLYWYRQAAGRGLQLLFYSVGIGQISSEVPQNLSASRPQDRQFILSSKKLLLSDSGFYLCAWSGTGGGETQYFGPGTRLLVL.

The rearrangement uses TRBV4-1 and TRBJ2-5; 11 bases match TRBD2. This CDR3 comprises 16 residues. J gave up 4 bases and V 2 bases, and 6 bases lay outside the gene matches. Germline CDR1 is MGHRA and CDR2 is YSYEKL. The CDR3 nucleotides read TGCGCCAGCAGCCAATTCGGCCTAGCGGGAGGAGAGACCCAGTACTTC. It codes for CASSQFGLAGGETQYF.

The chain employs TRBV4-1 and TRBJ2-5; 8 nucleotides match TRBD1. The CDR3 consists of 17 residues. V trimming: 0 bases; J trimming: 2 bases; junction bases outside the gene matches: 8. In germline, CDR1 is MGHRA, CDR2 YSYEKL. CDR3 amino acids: CASSQDPQGAWQETQYF. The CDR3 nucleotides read TGCGCCAGCAGCCAAGATCCCCAGGGGGCTTGGCAAGAGACCCAGTACTTC.

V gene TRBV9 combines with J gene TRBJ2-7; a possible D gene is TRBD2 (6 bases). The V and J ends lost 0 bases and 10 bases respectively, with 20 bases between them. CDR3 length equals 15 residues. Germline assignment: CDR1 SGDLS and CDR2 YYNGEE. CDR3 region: CASSVGPGAPGEQYF. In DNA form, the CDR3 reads TGTGCCAGCAGCGTAGGCCCCGGGGCCCCGGGGGAACAGTACTTC.

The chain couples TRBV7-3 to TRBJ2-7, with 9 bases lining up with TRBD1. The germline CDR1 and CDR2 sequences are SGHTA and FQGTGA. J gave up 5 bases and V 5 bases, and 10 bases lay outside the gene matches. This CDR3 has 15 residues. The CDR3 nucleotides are TGTGCCAGCAGCAGGACCGGGACAGGGTTTCACGAGCAGTACTTC. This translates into CASSRTGTGFHEQYF.

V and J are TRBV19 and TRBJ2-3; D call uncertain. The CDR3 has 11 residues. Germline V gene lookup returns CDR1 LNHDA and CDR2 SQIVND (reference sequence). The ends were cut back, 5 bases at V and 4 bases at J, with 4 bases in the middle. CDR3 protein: CASSSADTQYF. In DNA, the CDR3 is TGTGCCAGTAGTTCTGCAGATACGCAGTATTTT.

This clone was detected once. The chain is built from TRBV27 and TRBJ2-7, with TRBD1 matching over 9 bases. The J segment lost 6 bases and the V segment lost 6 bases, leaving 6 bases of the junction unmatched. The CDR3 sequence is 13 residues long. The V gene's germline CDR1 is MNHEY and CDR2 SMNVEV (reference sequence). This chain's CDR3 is CASRGQGEGEQYV. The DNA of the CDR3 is TGTGCCAGCAGGGGACAGGGAGAGGGCGAGCAGTACGTC.

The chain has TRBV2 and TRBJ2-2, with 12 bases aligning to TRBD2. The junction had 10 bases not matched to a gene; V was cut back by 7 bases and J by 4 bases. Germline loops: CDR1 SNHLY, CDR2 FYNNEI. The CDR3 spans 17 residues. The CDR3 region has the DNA TGTGCCAGCAAACGACTAGCGGGAGCTCAAAGCACCGGGGAGCTGTTTTTT. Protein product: CASKRLAGAQSTGELFF. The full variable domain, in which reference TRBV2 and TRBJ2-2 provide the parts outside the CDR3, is EPEVTQTPSHQVTQMGQEVILRCVPISNHLYFYWYRQILGQKVEFLVSFYNNEISEKSEIFDDQFSVERPDGSNFTLKIRSTKLEDSAMYFCASKRLAGAQSTGELFFGEGSRLTVL.

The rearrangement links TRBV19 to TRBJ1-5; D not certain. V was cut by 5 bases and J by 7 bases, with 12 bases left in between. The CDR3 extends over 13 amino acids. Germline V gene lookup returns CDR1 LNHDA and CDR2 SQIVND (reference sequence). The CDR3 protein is CASSDRLVQPQHF. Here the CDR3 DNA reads TGTGCCAGTAGTGACCGACTAGTGCAGCCCCAGCATTTT.

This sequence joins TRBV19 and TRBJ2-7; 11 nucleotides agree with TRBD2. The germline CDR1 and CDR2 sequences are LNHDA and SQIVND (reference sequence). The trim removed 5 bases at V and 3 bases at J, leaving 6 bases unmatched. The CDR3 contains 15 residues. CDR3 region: CASSAAGLAGYEQYF. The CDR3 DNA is TGTGCCAGTAGTGCCGCCGGACTAGCGGGCTACGAGCAGTACTTC.

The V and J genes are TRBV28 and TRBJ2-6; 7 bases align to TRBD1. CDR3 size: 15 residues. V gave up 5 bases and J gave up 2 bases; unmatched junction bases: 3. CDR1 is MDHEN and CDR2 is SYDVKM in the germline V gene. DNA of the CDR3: TGTGCCAGCAGTGAGGGGGCTGCTGGGGCCAACGTCCTGACTTTC. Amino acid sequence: CASSEGAAGANVLTF. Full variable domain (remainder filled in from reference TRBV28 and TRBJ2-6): DVKVTQSSRYLVKRTGEKVFLECVQDMDHENMFWYRQDPGLGLRLIYFSYDVKMKEKGDIPEGYSVSREKKERFSLILESASTNQTSMYLCASSEGAAGANVLTFGAGSRLTVL.

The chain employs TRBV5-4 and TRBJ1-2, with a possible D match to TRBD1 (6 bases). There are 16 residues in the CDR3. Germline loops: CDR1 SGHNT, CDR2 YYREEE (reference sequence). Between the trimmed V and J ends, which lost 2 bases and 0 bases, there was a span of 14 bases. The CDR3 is CASSLGRGRANYGYTF. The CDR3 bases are TGTGCCAGCAGCTTAGGCAGGGGCAGAGCTAACTATGGCTACACCTTC.

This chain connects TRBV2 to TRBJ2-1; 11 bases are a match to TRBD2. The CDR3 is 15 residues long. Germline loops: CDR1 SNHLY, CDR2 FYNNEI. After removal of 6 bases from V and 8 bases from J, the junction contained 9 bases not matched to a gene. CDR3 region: CASSVGLAGGHEQFF. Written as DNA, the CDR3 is TGTGCCAGCAGCGTAGGTCTAGCGGGAGGTCATGAGCAGTTCTTC.

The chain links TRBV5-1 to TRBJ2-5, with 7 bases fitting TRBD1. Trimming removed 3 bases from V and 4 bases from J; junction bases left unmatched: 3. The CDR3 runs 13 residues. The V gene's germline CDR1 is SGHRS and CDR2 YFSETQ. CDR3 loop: CASSSAGGETQYF. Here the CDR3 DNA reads TGCGCCAGCAGCTCAGCAGGGGGAGAGACCCAGTACTTC. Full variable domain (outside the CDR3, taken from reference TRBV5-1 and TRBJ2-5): KAGVTQTPRYLIKTRGQQVTLSCSPISGHRSVSWYQQTPGQGLQFLFEYFSETQRNKGNFPGRFSGRQFSNSRSEMNVSTLELGDSALYLCASSSAGGETQYFGPGTRLLVL.

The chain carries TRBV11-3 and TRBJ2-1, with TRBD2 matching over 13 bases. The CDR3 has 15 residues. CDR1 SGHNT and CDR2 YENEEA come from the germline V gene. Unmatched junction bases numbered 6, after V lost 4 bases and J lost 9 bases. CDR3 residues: CASSSGLAGVGEQFF. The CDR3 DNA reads TGTGCCAGCAGCTCCGGACTAGCGGGAGTTGGTGAGCAGTTCTTC.

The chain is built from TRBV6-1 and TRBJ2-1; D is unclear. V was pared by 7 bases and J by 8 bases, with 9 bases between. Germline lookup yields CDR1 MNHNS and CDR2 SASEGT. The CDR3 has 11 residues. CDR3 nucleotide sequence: TGTGCCAGCACCCTACGTGATGAGCAGTTCTTC. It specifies CASTLRDEQFF.

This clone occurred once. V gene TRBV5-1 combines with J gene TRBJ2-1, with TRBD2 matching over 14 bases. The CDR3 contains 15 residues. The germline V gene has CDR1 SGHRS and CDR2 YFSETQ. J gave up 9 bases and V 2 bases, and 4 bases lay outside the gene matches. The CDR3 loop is CASSLGTSGSGEQFF. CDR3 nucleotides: TGCGCCAGCAGCTTAGGGACTAGCGGGAGTGGTGAGCAGTTCTTC.

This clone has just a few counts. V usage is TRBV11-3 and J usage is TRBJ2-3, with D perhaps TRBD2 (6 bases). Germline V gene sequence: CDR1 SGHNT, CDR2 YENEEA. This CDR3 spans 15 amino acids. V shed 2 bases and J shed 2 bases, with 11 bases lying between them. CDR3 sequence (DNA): TGTGCCAGCAGCTTACACGGCGGGACCACAGATACGCAGTATTTT. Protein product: CASSLHGGTTDTQYF.

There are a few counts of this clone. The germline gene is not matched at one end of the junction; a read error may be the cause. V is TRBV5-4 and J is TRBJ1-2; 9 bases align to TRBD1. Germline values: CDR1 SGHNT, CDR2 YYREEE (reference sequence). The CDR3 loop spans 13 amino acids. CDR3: CASRLGQGYGYTF. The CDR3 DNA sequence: TGTGCCAGCAGGTTGGGACAGGGCTATGGCTACACCTTC.

CDR3 DNA: TGTGCCACCCATCCCCCGGGACAGGGCGGCGAGCAGTACTTC. Protein: CATHPPGQGGEQYF. The V and J genes are TRBV27 and TRBJ2-7; 9 bases align to TRBD1. V lost 10 bases to trimming and J lost 6 bases; unmatched junction nucleotides: 13. Germline assignment: CDR1 MNHEY and CDR2 SMNVEV (reference sequence). This CDR3 region has 14 residues.

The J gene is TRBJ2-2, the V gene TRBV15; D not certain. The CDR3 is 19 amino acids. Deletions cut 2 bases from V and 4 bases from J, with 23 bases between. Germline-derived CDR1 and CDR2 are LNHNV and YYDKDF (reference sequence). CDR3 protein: CATSRKSVGASRSTGELFF. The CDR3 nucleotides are TGTGCCACCAGCAGAAAGTCGGTAGGAGCGAGCCGGTCCACCGGGGAGCTGTTTTTT.

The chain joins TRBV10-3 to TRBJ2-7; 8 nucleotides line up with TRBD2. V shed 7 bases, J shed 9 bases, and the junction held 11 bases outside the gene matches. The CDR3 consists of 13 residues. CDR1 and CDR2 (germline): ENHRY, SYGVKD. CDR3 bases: TGTGCCATCAACGAAGCTGCGGGAGGAGGGCAGTACGTC. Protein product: CAINEAAGGGQYV.

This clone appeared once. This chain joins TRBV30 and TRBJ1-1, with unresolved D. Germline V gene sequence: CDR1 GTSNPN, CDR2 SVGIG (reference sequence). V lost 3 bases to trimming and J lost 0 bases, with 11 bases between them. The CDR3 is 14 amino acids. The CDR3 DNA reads TGTGCCTGGAGAGGGAGGGCTATGAACACTGAAGCTTTCTTT. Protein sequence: CAWRGRAMNTEAFF.

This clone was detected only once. CDR3 region: CASSSSTGTYGYTF. CDR3 coding DNA: TGTGCCAGTAGTTCATCAACAGGGACCTATGGCTACACCTTC. The V call is TRBV19, the J call TRBJ1-2; weak D call: TRBD1 (6 bases). The V and J ends lost 5 bases and 4 bases respectively, with 14 bases between them. CDR1 and CDR2 from the germline V gene are LNHDA and SQIVND (reference sequence). The CDR3 is made up of 14 amino acids.

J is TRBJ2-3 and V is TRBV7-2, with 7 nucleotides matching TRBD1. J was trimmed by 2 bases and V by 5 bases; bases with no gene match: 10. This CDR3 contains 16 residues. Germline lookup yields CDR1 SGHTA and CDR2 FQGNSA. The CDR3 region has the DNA TGTGCCAGCAGCCTTTGGACAGGCGCCGTCACAGATACGCAGTATTTT. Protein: CASSLWTGAVTDTQYF.